A single sample gave rise to the 13 T cell receptor beta chains below, sequenced in a study of T cell changes during pregnancy in multiple sclerosis. Profiling relied on immunoSEQ multiplex PCR, and the TCRdb table lists in-frame clones only, not all of them. The sample consists of 65,000 to 85,000 clones, 94% of them appearing once. The source material was CD4+ T cells from peripheral blood mononuclear cells, sampled after pregnancy. The receptor source for this set is a female donor with multiple sclerosis, enrolled in a pregnancy study.

The rearrangement uses TRBV18 and TRBJ2-7; D may be TRBD1 (5 bases). Trimming stripped 2 bases from V and 6 bases from J, with 11 bases between. Looked up from germline, CDR1 is KGHSH and CDR2 is LQKENI. The CDR3 totals 13 residues. This CDR3 is CASSPKGQGEQYF. The CDR3 DNA follows: TGTGCCAGCTCACCAAAAGGGCAGGGCGAGCAGTACTTC.

This chain joins TRBV5-4 and TRBJ1-3; TRBD1 aligns across 8 bases. Unmatched junction bases numbered 6, after V lost 1 base and J lost 0 bases. Germline V lookup: CDR1 SGHNT, CDR2 YYREEE (reference sequence). The CDR3 spans 17 residues. CDR3 nucleotides: TGTGCCAGCAGCTTGAGTGGCGGACAGGGCTCTGGAAACACCATATATTTT. As protein: CASSLSGGQGSGNTIYF.

The rearrangement joins TRBV6-5 to TRBJ2-7; possibly TRBD1 for D (5 bases). The CDR3 has 15 amino acids. Germline CDR1 is MNHEY and CDR2 is SVGAGI. Deletions cut 5 bases from V and 4 bases from J, with 18 bases between. The CDR3 region is CASSIVGAGLYEQYF. In DNA form, the CDR3 reads TGTGCCAGCAGTATCGTAGGGGCAGGGTTGTACGAGCAGTACTTC.

The chain links TRBV28 to TRBJ2-7; the D gene is possibly TRBD2 (6 bases). The germline gives CDR1 MDHEN, CDR2 SYDVKM. The CDR3 consists of 16 residues. Trimming took 2 bases from V and 2 from J, leaving 16 bases between them. CDR3 DNA: TGTGCCAGCAGTTTAAATCGGAATAGCGGTACCTACGAGCAGTACTTC. Translated, it gives CASSLNRNSGTYEQYF.

J is TRBJ1-5 and V is TRBV7-2; D not resolved. This CDR3 contains 15 residues. The germline V gene encodes CDR1 SGHTA and CDR2 FQGNSA. With 1 base removed from V and 0 bases from J, the gap between germline ends came to 7 bases. The CDR3 loop is CASSLVQFSNQPQHF. The CDR3 DNA reads TGTGCCAGCAGCTTAGTTCAGTTTAGCAATCAGCCCCAGCATTTT.

The CDR3 DNA reads TGTGCCAGCAGTCCCGAGTTGGACACTGAAGCTTTCTTT. This codes for CASSPELDTEAFF. V and J are TRBV7-8 and TRBJ1-1; D gene uncertain. The length of the CDR3 is 13 residues. Trimming pared 6 bases from V and 3 bases from J, leaving 11 bases between. Germline loops: CDR1 SGHVS, CDR2 FQNEAQ.

This chain links TRBV28 with TRBJ1-1, with a possible D match to TRBD1 (6 bases). The CDR3 loop spans 13 amino acids. Germline CDR1 reads MDHEN; CDR2 reads SYDVKM. V was cut by 6 bases and J by 1 base, with 9 bases left in between. CDR3: CASRQGSNTEAFF. In nucleotides, the CDR3 is TGTGCCAGCAGACAGGGATCGAACACTGAAGCTTTCTTT.

The genes are TRBV5-5 and TRBJ2-7; maybe TRBD1 (5 bases). Germline CDR1 SGHKS, CDR2 YYEKEE (reference sequence). The CDR3 extends over 15 amino acids. Trimming pared 0 bases from V and 0 bases from J, leaving 10 bases between. CDR3 sequence reads: CASSLVGAPSYEQYF. The CDR3 DNA reads TGTGCCAGCAGCTTGGTAGGGGCCCCCTCCTACGAGCAGTACTTC.

The V and J genes are TRBV4-3 and TRBJ2-5; D ambiguous. The CDR3 consists of 13 residues. The V end was cut by 0 bases, the J end by 1 base, with 3 bases between. In germline, CDR1 is LGHNA, CDR2 YSLEER. The CDR3 DNA reads as TGCGCCAGCAGCCAAGAACTCCAAGAGACCCAGTACTTC. As protein: CASSQELQETQYF.

J is TRBJ2-5 and V is TRBV5-1, with D unresolved. Trimming removed 0 bases from V and 2 bases from J, with 8 bases in between. Germline loops: CDR1 SGHRS, CDR2 YFSETQ. The CDR3 consists of 14 residues. CDR3 protein: CASSLGGQQETQYF. In DNA form, the CDR3 reads TGCGCCAGCAGCTTGGGAGGTCAGCAAGAGACCCAGTACTTC.

The chain employs TRBV10-3 and TRBJ2-3; TRBD2 aligns across 9 bases. The CDR3 runs to 15 residues. V dropped 11 bases and J dropped 2; count of bases not matched to a gene: 11. Germline CDR1 and CDR2: ENHRY and SYGVKD. The CDR3 nucleotides are TGTGCCTCCCGCGGGACTAGCACGAACACAGATACGCAGTATTTT. Translation: CASRGTSTNTDTQYF.

V gene TRBV5-1 combines with J gene TRBJ2-6; D call uncertain. Germline assignment: CDR1 SGHRS and CDR2 YFSETQ. This CDR3 is 14 amino acids long. V gave up 4 bases and J gave up 0 bases, with 5 bases separating them. CDR3 sequence reads: CASSRVSGANVLTF. For the CDR3, the DNA is TGCGCCAGCAGCCGTGTCTCTGGGGCCAACGTCCTGACTTTC.

The gene calls are TRBV27 and TRBJ2-1; D is perhaps TRBD2 (6 bases). Germline-derived CDR1 and CDR2 are MNHEY and SMNVEV (reference sequence). The CDR3 sequence is 17 residues long. The V end was cut by 5 bases, the J end by 4 bases, with 21 bases between. CDR3 sequence: CASSGHHSGRRYNEQFF. CDR3 coding DNA: TGTGCCAGCAGTGGGCACCACAGCGGGCGAAGGTACAATGAGCAGTTCTTC.